The 20 T cell receptor beta chains in this list originate from one sample, sequenced in a study of blood T cell repertoires in COVID-19. Profiled with immunoSEQ multiplex PCR; TCRdb holds only in-frame clones, not every one. The data hold approximately 240,000 clones, with about 88% observed a single time. Specimen: peripheral blood. Receptors were obtained from a middle-aged woman who had recovered from COVID-19.

The gene calls are TRBV5-1 and TRBJ2-1; 7 bases match TRBD2. This CDR3 spans 16 amino acids. V lost 2 bases and J lost 4; bases outside the gene matches: 9. Germline-derived CDR1 and CDR2 are SGHRS and YFSETQ. Written as DNA, the CDR3 is TGCGCCAGCAGCTTCTCGGCGGGAGAGAGTTACAATGAGCAGTTCTTC. This encodes CASSFSAGESYNEQFF.

This rearrangement joins TRBV11-1 to TRBJ2-7; D is possibly TRBD1 (5 bases). Trimming removed 5 bases from V and 3 bases from J, with 14 bases in between. Germline CDR1 reads SGHAT; CDR2 reads FQDESV (reference sequence). CDR3 length equals 14 residues. The CDR3 region is CASSVHTQDYEQYF. The DNA of the CDR3 is TGTGCCAGCAGCGTACACACACAGGACTACGAGCAGTACTTC.

The J gene is TRBJ1-4, the V gene TRBV7-2; TRBD1 might be the D (6 bases). Germline lookup yields CDR1 SGHTA and CDR2 FQGNSA. The germline V and J ends were trimmed by 1 base and 4 bases, with 10 bases remaining between them. CDR3 length: 15 amino acids. CDR3 residues: CASSLVTGNNEKLFF. The CDR3 region has the DNA TGTGCCAGCAGCTTAGTGACAGGAAATAATGAAAAACTGTTTTTT.

The rearrangement uses TRBV28 and TRBJ2-3; TRBD2 agrees at 9 bases. In germline, CDR1 is MDHEN, CDR2 SYDVKM. V shed 1 base, J shed 6 bases, and the junction held 5 bases outside the gene matches. The CDR3 is 15 residues long. The CDR3 coding sequence is TGTGCCAGCAGTTTATTAGCGGGGGCCTCCGATACGCAGTATTTT. It translates to CASSLLAGASDTQYF. The variable domain in full, completed from reference TRBV28 and TRBJ2-3, reads DVKVTQSSRYLVKRTGEKVFLECVQDMDHENMFWYRQDPGLGLRLIYFSYDVKMKEKGDIPEGYSVSREKKERFSLILESASTNQTSMYLCASSLLAGASDTQYFGPGTRLTVL.

The V call is TRBV19, the J call TRBJ1-1; 8 positions agree with TRBD1. This CDR3 spans 15 amino acids. The ends lost 0 bases at V and 1 base at J; junction bases unmatched: 1. Germline CDR1 and CDR2: LNHDA and SQIVND (reference sequence). The CDR3 nucleotides read TGTGCCAGTAGTATAGACGGGACAGGGAACACTGAAGCTTTCTTT. This codes for CASSIDGTGNTEAFF.

This sequence joins TRBV19 and TRBJ2-1, with 9 bases aligning to TRBD1. With 3 bases clipped from V and 4 bases from J, the junction kept 13 bases outside the gene matches. Per germline, CDR1 LNHDA and CDR2 SQIVND (reference sequence). CDR3 length: 18 residues. The CDR3 loop is CASSIRPPGQGIYNEQFF. The DNA of the CDR3 is TGTGCCAGTAGTATCCGCCCACCGGGACAGGGAATATACAATGAGCAGTTCTTC. Filled out from reference TRBV19 and TRBJ2-1, the complete variable domain reads DGGITQSPKYLFRKEGQNVTLSCEQNLNHDAMYWYRQDPGQGLRLIYYSQIVNDFQKGDIAEGYSVSREKKESFPLTVTSAQKNPTAFYLCASSIRPPGQGIYNEQFFGPGTRLTVL.

The chain joins TRBV18 to TRBJ2-7, with D unclear. This CDR3 has 14 residues. Germline CDR1 reads KGHSH; CDR2 reads LQKENI. V lost 6 bases, J lost 6 bases, and 18 bases lay in between. CDR3 DNA sequence: TGTGCCAGCTCCCCCTCGCCCCTCGGCGGCGAGCAGTACTTC. It translates to CASSPSPLGGEQYF.

V and J are TRBV6-2 or TRBV6-3 and TRBJ1-5, with 7 positions matching TRBD1. The V gene's germline CDR1 is MNHEY and CDR2 SVGEGT. Unmatched junction bases numbered 7, after V lost 2 bases and J lost 9 bases. CDR3 length equals 14 residues. The CDR3 loop reads CASSYGPGGRPQHF. CDR3 nucleotides: TGTGCCAGCAGTTACGGCCCAGGGGGGCGGCCCCAGCATTTT.

This clone appeared a few times. The genes are TRBV7-2 and TRBJ2-2; 9 bases line up with TRBD1. Germline-derived CDR1 and CDR2 are SGHTA and FQGNSA. This CDR3 has 16 residues. The junction had 16 bases not matched to a gene; V was cut back by 10 bases and J by 7 bases. CDR3 sequence: CAKGFGQGKPGGELFF. The CDR3 DNA is TGTGCCAAGGGCTTCGGACAGGGGAAACCGGGCGGGGAGCTGTTTTTT.

The chain is built from TRBV30 and TRBJ2-2; 9 bases agree with TRBD1. The CDR3 has 16 amino acids. CDR1 and CDR2 (germline): GTSNPN, SVGIG (reference sequence). V gave up 4 bases and J gave up 1 base; unmatched junction bases: 7. The CDR3: CAWTGTGRMNTGELFF. The CDR3 DNA reads TGTGCCTGGACCGGGACAGGGAGGATGAACACCGGGGAGCTGTTTTTT.

The CDR3 protein is CASSSTAAHGGGQPQHF. The CDR3 region has the DNA TGTGCCAGCAGTTCGACGGCGGCACATGGAGGAGGTCAGCCCCAGCATTTT. This rearrangement joins TRBV28 to TRBJ1-5; D is undetermined. Deletions cut 4 bases from V and 6 bases from J, with 22 bases between. CDR1 is MDHEN and CDR2 is SYDVKM in the germline V gene. The CDR3 is made up of 17 amino acids.

This chain joins TRBV6-5 and TRBJ1-1, with unresolved D. This CDR3 has 15 amino acids. The V gene's germline CDR1 is MNHEY and CDR2 SVGAGI. Trimming took 2 bases from V and 5 from J, leaving 15 bases between them. The CDR3 loop reads CASSYTSGGWTEAFF. The CDR3 DNA reads as TGTGCCAGCAGTTACACGAGCGGTGGGTGGACTGAAGCTTTCTTT.

This sequence joins TRBV7-2 and TRBJ2-7; D is unclear. The CDR3 loop spans 14 amino acids. Germline V gene sequence: CDR1 SGHTA, CDR2 FQGNSA. V was cut by 1 base and J by 2 bases, with 9 bases left in between. The CDR3 DNA sequence: TGTGCCAGCAGCTTAGTGGGCAGAGCCTACGAGCAGTACTTC. Translating it yields CASSLVGRAYEQYF.

V usage is TRBV5-1 and J usage is TRBJ2-5, with D possibly TRBD2 on 5 matching bases. Trimming took off 0 bases at V and 5 bases at J, with 14 bases between the two ends. Germline V gene sequence: CDR1 SGHRS, CDR2 YFSETQ. This CDR3 contains 15 residues. CDR3 in DNA: TGCGCCAGCAGCTTGGTCGGCGGGCCGGAGGAGACCCAGTACTTC. This sequence encodes CASSLVGGPEETQYF.

This clone is a singleton in its sample. The chain employs TRBV19 and TRBJ2-3; 10 bases are a match to TRBD2. Germline-derived CDR1 and CDR2 are LNHDA and SQIVND (reference sequence). J gave up 4 bases and V 2 bases, and 9 bases lay outside the gene matches. The CDR3 has 17 amino acids. This CDR3 reads CASSIQPSGSRADTQYF. The CDR3, as DNA: TGTGCCAGTAGTATACAGCCTAGCGGGAGTAGGGCAGATACGCAGTATTTT.

The V gene is TRBV4-3, the J gene TRBJ2-7, with D possibly matching TRBD1 (5 bases). V lost 0 bases to trimming and J lost 3 bases, with 9 bases between them. This CDR3 is 14 amino acids long. Germline V gene data show CDR1 as LGHNA and CDR2 as YSLEER. The CDR3 DNA reads as TGCGCCAGCAGCCAAGATCAGGGCGGCTACGAGCAGTACTTC. Translated: CASSQDQGGYEQYF.

This rearrangement joins TRBV29-1 to TRBJ2-1; 7 bases map to TRBD2. The CDR3 has 14 amino acids. The germline gives CDR1 SQVTM, CDR2 ANQGSEA. After removal of 1 base from V and 4 bases from J, the junction contained 4 bases not matched to a gene. The CDR3 spells CSVEGLAVYNEQFF. CDR3 DNA: TGCAGCGTTGAAGGACTAGCAGTTTACAATGAGCAGTTCTTC.

The gene calls are TRBV21-1 and TRBJ1-2; the D call in the table, TRBD1, was not verified against the DNA. TRBV21-1 is described as a pseudogene. The CDR3 spans 14 residues. The CDR3 spells CASSSQGDTSGYTF. CDR3 sequence (DNA): TGTGCCAGCAGCAGTCAGGGGGACACAAGTGGCTACACCTTC.

In the case of this clone: This specimen includes other DNA sequences encoding the same CDR3. The V gene is TRBV4-2, the J gene TRBJ1-2, with 8 bases that match TRBD1. Germline CDR1 reads LGHNA; CDR2 reads YNFKEQ. V trimming: 0 bases; J trimming: 4 bases; junction bases outside the gene matches: 4. This CDR3 has 15 residues. The CDR3 sequence is CASSQEWTGIYGYTF. CDR3 sequence (DNA): TGTGCCAGCAGCCAAGAGTGGACAGGGATCTATGGCTACACCTTC.

This clone came up a few times. The V call is TRBV7-8, the J call TRBJ1-4; D ambiguous. In germline, CDR1 is SGHVS, CDR2 FQNEAQ. V was trimmed by 2 bases and J by 0 bases, leaving 7 bases between them. The CDR3 extends over 15 amino acids. The CDR3 here is CASSLSGATNEKLFF. As DNA, the CDR3 is TGTGCCAGCAGCTTATCGGGTGCAACTAATGAAAAACTGTTTTTT.